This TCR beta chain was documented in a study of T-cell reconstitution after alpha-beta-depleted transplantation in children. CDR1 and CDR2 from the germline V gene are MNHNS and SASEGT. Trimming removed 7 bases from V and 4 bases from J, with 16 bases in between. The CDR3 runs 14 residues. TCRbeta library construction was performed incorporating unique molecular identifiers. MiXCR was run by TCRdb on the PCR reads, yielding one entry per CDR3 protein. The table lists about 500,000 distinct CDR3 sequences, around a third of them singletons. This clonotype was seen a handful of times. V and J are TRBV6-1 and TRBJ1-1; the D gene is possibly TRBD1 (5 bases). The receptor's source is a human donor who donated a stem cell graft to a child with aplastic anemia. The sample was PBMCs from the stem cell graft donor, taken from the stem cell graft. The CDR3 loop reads CASMDGGPITEAFF. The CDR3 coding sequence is TGTGCCAGCATGGATGGGGGACCGATCACTGAAGCTTTCTTT.